This TCR beta chain was recorded in a study of T cell repertoires in cytomegalovirus infection. On the study more broadly: The public TCR beta signatures pointed to both CMV infection and matching HLA type.

General study results and limits: CMV-specific HLA-C-restricted TCR beta clonotypes dominated the ex vivo response. Adding up the frequency of public TCR beta families identified people who carried CMV plus the relevant HLA.

TCRdb used MiXCR to reprocess the reads, holding one entry per CDR3 protein. The data contain some 300,000 distinct CDR3 sequences, around 13% of them singletons. With regard to this clonotype: Its antigen is not known.

V was shortened by 2 bases and J by 2 bases, with 11 bases between the two germline ends. The CDR3 is 14 residues long. Germline loops: CDR1 SGDLS, CDR2 YYNGEE. This clonotype was sampled from a human donor in good health (CMV status not recorded). Some clones in this sample may be carry-over from other donors' samples. Material for sequencing was PBMCs. The chain combines TRBV9 with TRBJ2-7; a weak D match, TRBD2 (5 bases). The CDR3 coding sequence is TGTGCCAGCAGCGTCCAAGGGAGTCCCTACGAGCAGTACTTC. Amino acid sequence: CASSVQGSPYEQYF.